The T cell receptor beta chain described here comes from a study of control samples from healthy donors and cancer patients. V was clipped by 4 bases and J by 1 base, with 16 bases between them. Looked up from germline, CDR1 is SGHVS and CDR2 is FQNEAQ. This CDR3 comprises 16 residues. The table came from immunoSEQ multiplex PCR; TCRdb's copy has only in-frame clones and leaves some out. The sample shows more than 60,000 clones, around 90% of them seen only once. The sample comprised PBMCs. The sequence came from a man aged 60 to 75 with colorectal cancer. The gene calls are TRBV7-8 and TRBJ2-5, with D perhaps TRBD1 (5 bases). As DNA, the CDR3 is TGTGCCAGCAGCTCCGATCGGTCCAGGGTCCAAGAGACCCAGTACTTC. It translates to CASSSDRSRVQETQYF. The entire variable domain, with the rest obtained from reference TRBV7-8 and TRBJ2-5, is as follows: GAGVSQSPRYKVAKRGQDVALRCDPISGHVSLFWYQQALGQGPEFLTYFQNEAQLDKSGLPSDRFFAERPEGSVSTLKIQRTQQEDSAVYLCASSSDRSRVQETQYFGPGTRLLVL.